These 10 T cell receptor beta chains came from one sample sequenced in a study of technical replicates of blood from several donors (dated by TCRdb to 2017 to 2019). Libraries came from the immunoSEQ multiplex PCR assay. TCRdb took this table from immuneACCESS and kept in-frame rearrangements with V and J called. Such tables lack part of the clones; where checked against another copy, unresolved V genes explain under half of the gap, and the rest is unexplained. Present in this sample are about 13,000 clones, just under 95% of which were seen just once. Jointly, the top ten make up approximately 7% of the sample. Sequencing was performed on PBMCs. These receptors came from a human donor in good health.

This rearrangement joins TRBV10-1 to TRBJ1-1, with D possibly matching TRBD1 (6 bases). With 1 base removed from V and 6 bases from J, the gap between germline ends came to 9 bases. The germline V gene encodes CDR1 WNHNN and CDR2 SYGVQD (reference sequence). The CDR3 sequence is 13 residues long. Written as DNA, the CDR3 is TGCGCCAGCAGTGAGTGGGGGCGGTCTGAAGCTTTCTTT. It yields the protein CASSEWGRSEAFF.

This clone was counted once. The rearrangement uses TRBV6-5 and TRBJ2-2; 9 positions agree with TRBD1. V shed 8 bases, J shed 6 bases, and the junction held 10 bases outside the gene matches. Per the germline V gene, CDR1 is MNHEY and CDR2 is SVGAGI. The CDR3 spans 15 residues. CDR3 in amino acids: CASGAGTGLSGELFF. CDR3 nucleotides: TGTGCCAGCGGCGCCGGGACAGGGTTGTCCGGGGAGCTGTTTTTT.

This clone was counted only a few times. This chain joins TRBV6-1 and TRBJ2-1; D is possibly TRBD2 (6 bases). With 1 base removed from V and 9 bases from J, the gap between germline ends came to 22 bases. The V gene's germline CDR1 is MNHNS and CDR2 SASEGT. The CDR3 runs to 17 residues. CDR3 in amino acids: CASSEEPRTTKPAEQFF. The DNA of the CDR3 is TGTGCCAGCAGTGAAGAGCCCCGGACTACCAAGCCTGCTGAGCAGTTCTTC.

This clone appeared a single time. CDR3 in amino acids: CASSPDRGNYGYTF. The DNA for the CDR3 is TGCGCCAGCAGTCCGGACAGGGGCAACTATGGCTACACCTTC. The chain has TRBV5-1 and TRBJ1-2; 9 bases line up with TRBD1. Germline CDR1 is SGHRS and CDR2 is YFSETQ. The CDR3 spans 14 residues. Trimming took 5 bases from V and 2 from J; bases not matched to a gene: 4.

The V and J genes are TRBV11-2 and TRBJ2-3, with 9 bases that match TRBD1. There are 15 residues in the CDR3. CDR1 SGHAT and CDR2 FQNNGV come from the germline V gene. V shed 1 base, J shed 1 base, and the junction held 0 bases outside the gene matches. Here the CDR3 DNA reads TGTGCCAGCAGCTTAGGGACAGGGGGCACAGATACGCAGTATTTT. This encodes CASSLGTGGTDTQYF.

The chain couples TRBV7-8 to TRBJ2-7; 10 bases match TRBD2. Germline CDR1 reads SGHVS; CDR2 reads FQNEAQ. Losses at the gene ends were 2 bases for V and 2 bases for J; bases not matched to a gene: 0. The CDR3 contains 14 residues. The CDR3 nucleotides are TGTGCCAGCAGCTTAACTAGCGGGACCTACGAGCAGTACTTC. Its translation: CASSLTSGTYEQYF.

The gene calls are TRBV28 and TRBJ1-2; 10 nucleotides agree with TRBD1. This CDR3 comprises 13 residues. The junction had 6 bases not matched to a gene; V was cut back by 7 bases and J by 7 bases. Germline CDR1 MDHEN, CDR2 SYDVKM. The CDR3 DNA is TGTGCCAGCAACCCAGGACAGGGGGGTGGCTACACCTTC. Residues: CASNPGQGGGYTF.

The CDR3 region has the DNA TGTGCCAGCAGTTTCAGACTAGCTGGCCACAATGAGCAGTTCTTC. It is translated as CASSFRLAGHNEQFF. The V call is TRBV6-6, the J call TRBJ2-1; 7 bases fit TRBD2. Germline values: CDR1 MNHNY, CDR2 SVGAGI (reference sequence). Germline trimming cut 4 bases from V and 5 bases from J; bases unmatched to any gene: 8. The CDR3 has 15 residues.

The chain links TRBV25-1 to TRBJ1-1; D is uncertain. V shed 2 bases and J shed 1 base, with 8 bases lying between them. Germline V gene lookup returns CDR1 MGHDK and CDR2 SYGVNS. This CDR3 has 14 residues. In DNA, the CDR3 is TGTGCCAGCAGTGAACTGAGGGAGAACACTGAAGCTTTCTTT. This codes for CASSELRENTEAFF.

This clone appeared a few times. The V and J genes are TRBV5-4 and TRBJ2-2, with 7 nucleotides matching TRBD1. This CDR3 spans 16 amino acids. V shed 0 bases and J 2 bases; nucleotides not matched to a gene: 4. Germline V CDR1 and CDR2: SGHNT, YYREEE (reference sequence). The CDR3 sequence: CASSLGGQANTGELFF. For the CDR3, the DNA is TGTGCCAGCAGCTTGGGTGGACAGGCAAACACCGGGGAGCTGTTTTTT.